This T cell receptor beta chain is from a study of monozygotic twins with cystic fibrosis. Comments on this clone: As yet, its antigen is unknown.

The CDR3 is 15 residues long. Germline V lookup: CDR1 MNHEY, CDR2 SVGAGI. V lost 2 bases, J lost 2 bases, and 3 bases stayed unmatched. Assay used: immunoSEQ multiplex PCR; TCRdb lists only in-frame clones, some missing. The sample shows about 36,000 clones, about nine tenths of them seen only once. Regarding the study as a whole: Unrelated CF individuals shared fewer identical clonotypes than monozygotic CF twins. J usage was most co-twin-similar in 8 of 16 pairs, V in 13. Low clonality (median about 0.0095) suggested a mostly naive repertoire.

The J gene is TRBJ1-3, the V gene TRBV6-5, with 7 positions matching TRBD1. The clonotype was recovered from a boy younger than 10 with cystic fibrosis. Sequencing was done on a sample of blood. CDR3 region: CASSYRQGAGNTIYF. DNA of the CDR3: TGTGCCAGCAGTTACCGGCAGGGGGCTGGAAACACCATATATTTT.